Below, 7 T cell receptor beta chains from the same sample are listed, as sequenced in a study of blood T cell repertoires in COVID-19. Produced via immunoSEQ multiplex PCR; TCRdb's table is partial and in-frame only. Found here are 100,000 to 150,000 clones, around 81% of them singletons; the top ten hold approximately 18%. The sequenced material came from peripheral blood. The receptors here all came from a man aged 25 to 40 with COVID-19, enrolled during active disease.

The chain recombines TRBV6-2 or TRBV6-3 with TRBJ2-7; possible D gene TRBD1, 8 bases. Germline loops: CDR1 MNHEY, CDR2 SVGEGT. Trimming removed 2 bases from V and 5 bases from J, with 22 bases in between. CDR3 length: 17 residues. The CDR3 bases are TGTGCCAGCAGTTACCCCTCAGGACAGGGAGGGTTCAACGAGCAGTACTTC. This encodes CASSYPSGQGGFNEQYF.

Comments on this clone: Because the CDR3's place on the DNA is in doubt, the DNA is left out and the CDR3 is given as listed by TCRdb. The chain carries TRBV28 and TRBJ2-2; TRBD2 is taken as the D call from the table, unchecked against the DNA. The CDR3 length is 12 residues, termini included. CDR1 and CDR2 from the germline V gene are MDHEN and SYDVKM. CDR3 in amino acids: CASSFGAGELFF.

The chain has TRBV7-8 and TRBJ1-1; TRBD1 might be the D (5 bases). The CDR3 runs to 18 residues. The germline V gene encodes CDR1 SGHVS and CDR2 FQNEAQ. The germline V and J ends were trimmed by 2 bases and 5 bases, with 24 bases remaining between them. The CDR3: CASSLRTRAITGSTEAFF. The CDR3, as DNA: TGTGCCAGCAGCTTACGGACAAGGGCCATAACTGGATCTACTGAAGCTTTCTTT. Full variable domain (rest looked up from reference TRBV7-8 and TRBJ1-1): GAGVSQSPRYKVAKRGQDVALRCDPISGHVSLFWYQQALGQGPEFLTYFQNEAQLDKSGLPSDRFFAERPEGSVSTLKIQRTQQEDSAVYLCASSLRTRAITGSTEAFFGQGTRLTVV.

The CDR3 DNA is TGTGCCAGCAGTTTATACGGGACAGGGGAATACGAGCAGTACTTC. Translation gives CASSLYGTGEYEQYF. V and J are TRBV28 and TRBJ2-7; 10 nucleotides align to TRBD1. The CDR3 sequence is 15 residues long. The V gene's germline CDR1 is MDHEN and CDR2 SYDVKM. J gave up 4 bases and V 1 base, and 4 bases lay outside the gene matches.

The V and J genes are TRBV30 and TRBJ2-5, with 9 bases fitting TRBD1. Germline CDR1 is GTSNPN and CDR2 is SVGIG (reference sequence). The V segment lost 4 bases and the J segment 5 bases; nucleotides outside the gene matches: 14. The CDR3 is 16 amino acids. Written as DNA, the CDR3 is TGTGCCTGGAAGTTTGGGACAGGGCCGGTGGTGGAGACCCAGTACTTC. This codes for CAWKFGTGPVVETQYF.

The V and J genes are TRBV6-1 and TRBJ2-2; tentatively, D is TRBD1 (6 bases). This CDR3 region has 15 residues. Trimming took off 1 base at V and 5 bases at J, with 11 bases between the two ends. The germline V gene encodes CDR1 MNHNS and CDR2 SASEGT. CDR3 bases: TGTGCCAGCAGTGAAGTGAACAGGGTTACCGGGGAGCTGTTTTTT. Translating gives CASSEVNRVTGELFF.

The DNA for the CDR3 is TGTGCCTGGACCCGCGAGGCCACTGAAGCTTTCTTT. It encodes CAWTREATEAFF. V and J are TRBV30 and TRBJ1-1; D not certain. The length of the CDR3 is 12 residues. The germline V gene has CDR1 GTSNPN and CDR2 SVGIG (reference sequence). V gave up 4 bases and J gave up 4 bases, with 10 bases separating them.